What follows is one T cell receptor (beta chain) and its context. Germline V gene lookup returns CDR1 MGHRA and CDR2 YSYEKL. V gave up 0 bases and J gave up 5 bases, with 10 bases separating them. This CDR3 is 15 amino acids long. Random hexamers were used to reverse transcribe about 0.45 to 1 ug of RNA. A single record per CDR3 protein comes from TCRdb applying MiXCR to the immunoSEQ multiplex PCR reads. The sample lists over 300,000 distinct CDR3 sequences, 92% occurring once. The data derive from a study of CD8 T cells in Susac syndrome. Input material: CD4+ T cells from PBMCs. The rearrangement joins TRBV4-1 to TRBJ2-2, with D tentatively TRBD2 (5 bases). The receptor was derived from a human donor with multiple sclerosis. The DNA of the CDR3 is TGCGCCAGCAGCCAAGAGTCGAGGGAGACCGGGGAGCTGTTTTTT. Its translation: CASSQESRETGELFF.